This passage covers 16 T cell receptor beta chains from one sample sequenced in a study of blood T cells in healthy people across ages. Primed by a sample-barcoded 5' primer and a J-beta primer mix, a second PCR proceeded for roughly 6 to 12 cycles. TCRdb called the 5' RACE reads again in MiXCR, with one record for every CDR3 protein. Of approximately 1.5 million distinct CDR3 sequences in the sample, 30% to 40% were seen once. Sequenced sample: blood. These receptors came from a woman under 40 in good health.

This clonotype was counted once. This sequence joins TRBV3-1 and TRBJ2-3; 11 nucleotides agree with TRBD1. The germline gives CDR1 LGHDT, CDR2 YNNKEL (reference sequence). The CDR3 runs to 18 residues. The ends lost 4 bases at V and 4 bases at J; junction bases unmatched: 13. Written as DNA, the CDR3 is TGTGCCAGCAGCCCGGTATGTCATAGGACAGGGGGCGCAGATACGCAGTATTTT. Its protein is CASSPVCHRTGGADTQYF.

This chain uses TRBV4-1 with TRBJ2-7; maybe TRBD1 (6 bases). The CDR3 totals 16 residues. The germline V gene encodes CDR1 MGHRA and CDR2 YSYEKL. The V end was cut by 0 bases, the J end by 0 bases, with 12 bases between. Written as DNA, the CDR3 is TGCGCCAGCAGCCAAGAAGGTCGGGACATCTCCTACGAGCAGTACTTC. Translating gives CASSQEGRDISYEQYF.

This clonotype has just a few counts. The chain recombines TRBV4-1 with TRBJ2-7; 11 bases are a match to TRBD2. J lost 3 bases, V lost 3 bases, and 4 bases had no gene match. The length of the CDR3 is 15 residues. The germline V gene has CDR1 MGHRA and CDR2 YSYEKL. CDR3 sequence: CASSHAGTSGYEQYF. The CDR3 bases are TGCGCCAGCAGCCATGCCGGGACTAGCGGCTACGAGCAGTACTTC.

This chain links TRBV20-1 with TRBJ2-3; TRBD1 or TRBD2 may be the D gene (6 bases each). Looked up from germline, CDR1 is DFQATT and CDR2 is SNEGSKA (reference sequence). The V end lost 5 bases, the J end lost 3 bases, and 18 bases lay between the germline ends. This CDR3 spans 15 amino acids. CDR3 amino acids: CSAPWRTGATDTQYF. CDR3 in DNA: TGCAGTGCTCCATGGCGAACGGGGGCAACAGATACGCAGTATTTT.

This clonotype has ten or more counts. This rearrangement joins TRBV3-1 to TRBJ2-6, with D perhaps matching TRBD1 (5 bases). The CDR3 sequence is 15 residues long. CDR1 is LGHDT and CDR2 is YNNKEL in the germline V gene (reference sequence). V lost 4 bases and J lost 0, with 7 bases in between. CDR3 amino acids: CASSPDSSGANVLTF. DNA of the CDR3: TGTGCCAGCAGCCCCGACAGCTCTGGGGCCAACGTCCTGACTTTC.

As to this clonotype: Germline and junction disagree at one end, which may indicate a read error. V gene TRBV24-1 combines with J gene TRBJ2-5; maybe TRBD1 (6 bases). The germline V gene has CDR1 KGHDR and CDR2 SFDVKD. The CDR3 has 16 residues. The CDR3 sequence: CVTSDPVSGQRETQYF. The DNA for the CDR3 is TGTGTCACCAGTGATCCCGTCTCTGGACAGCGGGAGACCCAGTACTTC.

This clonotype was seen ten or more times. The V call is TRBV29-1, the J call TRBJ2-7, with unresolved D. V lost 0 bases to trimming and J lost 4 bases, with 19 bases between them. Germline CDR1 is SQVTM and CDR2 is ANQGSEA. The CDR3 contains 16 residues. The CDR3 DNA reads TGCAGCGTTGAAGATCCCCCTGCCGCAACCGTTTACGAGCAGTACTTC. Its protein product is CSVEDPPAATVYEQYF.

The chain joins TRBV10-1 to TRBJ2-1; possible D gene TRBD2, 6 bases. Trimming removed 6 bases from V and 4 bases from J, with 16 bases in between. The CDR3 has 15 residues. Germline CDR1 is WNHNN and CDR2 is SYGVQD (reference sequence). The CDR3 reads CASSPGVAAYNEQFF. CDR3 in DNA: TGCGCCAGCAGCCCCGGGGTAGCGGCATACAATGAGCAGTTCTTC.

The chain joins TRBV3-1 to TRBJ2-5; 9 positions agree with TRBD1. The J call may be faulty, since TRBJ2-7 better matches the DNA end. The germline gives CDR1 LGHDT, CDR2 YNNKEL (reference sequence). This CDR3 comprises 14 residues. This CDR3 is CASRMGQGIYEQYF. CDR3 coding DNA: TGTGCCAGCAGAATGGGACAGGGTATATACGAGCAGTACTTC.

The rearrangement joins TRBV5-8 to TRBJ2-1, with TRBD2 identical over 11 bases. Germline V gene lookup returns CDR1 SGHTS and CDR2 YDEGEE. This CDR3 has 14 amino acids. V lost 2 bases to trimming and J lost 6 bases; unmatched junction nucleotides: 1. In DNA form, the CDR3 reads TGTGCCAGCAGCTTTAGCGGGAGGGCCAATGAGCAGTTCTTC. Protein: CASSFSGRANEQFF.

The chain uses TRBV6-2 or TRBV6-3 and TRBJ2-1, with TRBD1 identical over 8 bases. The CDR3 runs to 20 residues. V lost 0 bases, J lost 2 bases, and 15 bases stayed unmatched. Germline V lookup: CDR1 MNHEY, CDR2 SVGEGT. In DNA form, the CDR3 reads TGTGCCAGCAGTTACTCGTTTGGACAGGGAAAAACGAGCCCCTACAATGAGCAGTTCTTC. Its protein is CASSYSFGQGKTSPYNEQFF.

This chain uses TRBV12-3 or TRBV12-4 with TRBJ1-1; D remains unclear. The CDR3 runs 14 residues. The V gene lost 7 bases and the J gene lost 4 bases, with 16 bases spanning the gap. CDR3 DNA sequence: TGTGCCAGCACTCCGGACCGATTCGCCACTGAAGCTTTCTTT. Translating it yields CASTPDRFATEAFF.

The chain links TRBV30 to TRBJ1-6; 9 bases map to TRBD1. After removal of 3 bases from V and 8 bases from J, the junction contained 5 bases not matched to a gene. Looked up from germline, CDR1 is GTSNPN and CDR2 is SVGIG (reference sequence). The CDR3 runs 14 residues. CDR3 DNA sequence: TGTGCCTGGAGCAGAGGGACAGGGTATTCACCCCTCCACTTT. This codes for CAWSRGTGYSPLHF.

V and J are TRBV20-1 and TRBJ2-7; D is perhaps TRBD2 (5 bases). Germline V gives CDR1 DFQATT, CDR2 SNEGSKA (reference sequence). V lost 7 bases to trimming and J lost 3 bases, with 10 bases between them. The CDR3 has 11 amino acids. CDR3 in amino acids: CSEEVRYEQYF. The CDR3 DNA is TGCAGTGAGGAGGTACGCTACGAGCAGTACTTC.

The chain links TRBV20-1 to TRBJ2-3; D is perhaps TRBD1 or TRBD2 (5 bases each). The germline V gene has CDR1 DFQATT and CDR2 SNEGSKA (reference sequence). V lost 0 bases and J lost 2, with 15 bases in between. This CDR3 is built from 16 residues. The CDR3 spells CSARDVISGATDTQYF. CDR3 bases: TGCAGTGCTAGAGACGTAATATCCGGGGCCACAGATACGCAGTATTTT.

CDR3 DNA sequence: TGCAGTGCTTACGGACAGGGCGGGACTGAAGCTTTCTTT. Translating gives CSAYGQGGTEAFF. V is TRBV20-1 and J is TRBJ1-1, with 8 bases fitting TRBD1. Germline V CDR1 and CDR2: DFQATT, SNEGSKA (reference sequence). The CDR3 sequence is 13 residues long. Trimming at V came to 5 bases and at J to 5 bases, leaving 7 bases not matched to a gene.